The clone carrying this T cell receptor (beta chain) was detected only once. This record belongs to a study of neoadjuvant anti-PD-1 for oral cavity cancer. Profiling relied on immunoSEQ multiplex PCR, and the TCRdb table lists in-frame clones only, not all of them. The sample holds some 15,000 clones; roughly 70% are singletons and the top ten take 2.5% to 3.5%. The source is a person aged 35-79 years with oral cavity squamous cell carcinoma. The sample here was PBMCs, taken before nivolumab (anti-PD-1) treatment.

The CDR3 here is CASSESGTADEKLFF. The CDR3 coding sequence is TGCGCCAGCAGTGAGAGCGGGACGGCCGACGAAAAACTGTTTTTT. The chain couples TRBV10-2 to TRBJ1-4; possibly TRBD1 for D (5 bases). The CDR3 totals 15 residues. Germline values: CDR1 WSHSY, CDR2 SAAADI. Trimming removed 2 bases from V and 8 bases from J, with 15 bases in between.